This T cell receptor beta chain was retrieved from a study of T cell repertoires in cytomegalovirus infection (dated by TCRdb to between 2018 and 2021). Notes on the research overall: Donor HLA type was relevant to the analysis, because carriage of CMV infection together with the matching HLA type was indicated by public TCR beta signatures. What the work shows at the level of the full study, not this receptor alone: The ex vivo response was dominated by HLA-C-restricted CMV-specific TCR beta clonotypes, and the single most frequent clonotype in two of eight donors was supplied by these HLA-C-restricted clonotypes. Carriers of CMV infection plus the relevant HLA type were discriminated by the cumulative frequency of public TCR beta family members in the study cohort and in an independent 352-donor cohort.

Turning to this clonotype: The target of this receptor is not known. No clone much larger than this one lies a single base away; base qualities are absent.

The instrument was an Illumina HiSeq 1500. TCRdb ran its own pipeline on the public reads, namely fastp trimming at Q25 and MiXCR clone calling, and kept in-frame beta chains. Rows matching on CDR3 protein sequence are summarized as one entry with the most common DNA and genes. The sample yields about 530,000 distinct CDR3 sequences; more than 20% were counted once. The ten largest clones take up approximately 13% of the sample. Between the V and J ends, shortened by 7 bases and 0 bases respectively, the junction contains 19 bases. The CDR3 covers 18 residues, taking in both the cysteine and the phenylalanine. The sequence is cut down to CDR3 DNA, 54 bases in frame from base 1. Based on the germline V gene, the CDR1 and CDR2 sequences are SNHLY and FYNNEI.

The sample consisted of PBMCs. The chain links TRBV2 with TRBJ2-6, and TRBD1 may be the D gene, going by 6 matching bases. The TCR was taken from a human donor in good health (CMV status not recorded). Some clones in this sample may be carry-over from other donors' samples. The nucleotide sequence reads TGTGCCAGCAAGGATCGTGGGGGCAGACACTCTGGGGCCAACGTCCTGACTTTC. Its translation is CASKDRGGRHSGANVLTF.